The next 13 T cell receptor beta chains were all read from a single sample in a study of T cells in Graves' hyperthyroidism and ophthalmopathy. RNA transcripts served as the template for amplifying TCR beta CDR3 regions. The HTBI set primed first-round TCR CDR3 RT-PCR. From the multiplex PCR reads, TCRdb called clonotypes with MiXCR, one entry per CDR3 protein. This sample has roughly 380,000 distinct CDR3 sequences; roughly 15% occur once, and the top ten carry approximately 5.3%. The sample consisted of blood. These receptors were taken from a woman under 30 with Graves' hyperthyroidism.

The V call is TRBV5-4, the J call TRBJ2-7; 9 bases are shared with TRBD2. V trimming: 5 bases; J trimming: 3 bases; junction bases outside the gene matches: 12. Germline loops: CDR1 SGHNT, CDR2 YYREEE (reference sequence). The CDR3 runs to 16 residues. The CDR3 sequence: CASRIGGTSILYEQYF. DNA for the CDR3: TGTGCCAGCAGAATTGGGGGGACTAGCATACTCTACGAGCAGTACTTC.

The V and J genes are TRBV20-1 and TRBJ2-1; 8 nucleotides agree with TRBD2. CDR1 DFQATT and CDR2 SNEGSKA come from the germline V gene (reference sequence). Germline trimming cut 6 bases from V and 2 bases from J; bases unmatched to any gene: 9. The CDR3 covers 15 residues. The CDR3 reads CSALIRGRPYNEQFF. As DNA, the CDR3 is TGCAGTGCCCTAATCCGCGGGAGGCCCTACAATGAGCAGTTCTTC.

This clonotype was observed at least ten times. The chain joins TRBV11-2 to TRBJ2-1; D is possibly TRBD2 (5 bases). Germline CDR1 reads SGHAT; CDR2 reads FQNNGV. There are 12 residues in the CDR3. The germline V and J ends were trimmed by 5 bases and 6 bases, with 8 bases remaining between them. The CDR3 is CASSPTSNEQFF. CDR3 bases: TGTGCCAGCAGCCCTACTAGCAATGAGCAGTTCTTC. Variable domain in full (rest from reference TRBV11-2 and TRBJ2-1): EAGVAQSPRYKIIEKRQSVAFWCNPISGHATLYWYQQILGQGPKLLIQFQNNGVVDDSQLPKDRFSAERLKGVDSTLKIQPAKLEDSAVYLCASSPTSNEQFFGPGTRLTVL.

This clonotype occurred many times. In nucleotides, the CDR3 is TGTGCCACCAGCTCAAACAGGGGATGGGGAGAGACCCAGTACTTC. Protein: CATSSNRGWGETQYF. V and J are TRBV15 and TRBJ2-5, with TRBD1 matching 7 bases. V was pared by 5 bases and J by 4 bases, with 10 bases of the junction left unmatched. Germline assignment: CDR1 LNHNV and CDR2 YYDKDF (reference sequence). There are 15 residues in the CDR3.

This clonotype was observed at least ten times. The chain combines TRBV10-3 with TRBJ2-3, with TRBD2 matching over 13 bases. Germline assignment: CDR1 ENHRY and CDR2 SYGVKD. Losses at the gene ends were 7 bases for V and 7 bases for J; bases not matched to a gene: 5. The CDR3 is 14 amino acids. CDR3 sequence (DNA): TGTGCCATCAAAGGGACTAGCGGGATTAATACGCAGTATTTT. Encoded protein: CAIKGTSGINTQYF.

For this clonotype: This could be a read error, since a much larger clone is one nucleotide away. V and J are TRBV6-1 and TRBJ2-7; TRBD1 or TRBD2 may be the D gene (5 bases each). V lost 2 bases and J lost 5, with 22 bases in between. Germline CDR1 MNHNS, CDR2 SASEGT. The CDR3 loop spans 17 amino acids. The DNA of the CDR3 is TGTGCCAGCAGTGAAAGGGATGGGACGGAACTCACCCACGAGCAGTACTTC. It is translated as CASSERDGTELTHEQYF.

This clonotype was seen repeatedly, ten times or more. The rearrangement links TRBV5-1 to TRBJ2-7; the match to TRBD2 covers 12 bases. V gave up 2 bases and J gave up 7 bases; unmatched junction bases: 16. The length of the CDR3 is 18 residues. CDR1 and CDR2 (germline): SGHRS, YFSETQ. In DNA, the CDR3 is TGCGCCAGCAGCTTCACCGGGACTAGCGGGTTTTCCCCCCGGGAGCAGTACTTC. It codes for CASSFTGTSGFSPREQYF.

This clonotype was observed at least ten times. This chain joins TRBV11-3 and TRBJ2-7, with D perhaps matching TRBD2 (5 bases). The V end lost 0 bases, the J end lost 6 bases, and 15 bases lay between the germline ends. This CDR3 spans 15 amino acids. Germline V CDR1 and CDR2: SGHNT, YENEEA. The CDR3 DNA reads TGTGCCAGCAGCTTAGATCGAGAGGGAGTTGGCGAGCAGTACTTC. Translating gives CASSLDREGVGEQYF. The full variable domain, its missing parts supplied by reference TRBV11-3 and TRBJ2-7, is EAGVVQSPRYKIIEKKQPVAFWCNPISGHNTLYWYLQNLGQGPELLIRYENEEAVDDSQLPKDRFSAERLKGVDSTLKIQPAELGDSAVYLCASSLDREGVGEQYFGPGTRLTVT.

This clonotype was observed a few times. The V and J genes are TRBV29-1 and TRBJ1-2, with a tentative D call TRBD1 (5 bases). The V gene's germline CDR1 is SQVTM and CDR2 ANQGSEA. CDR3 size: 13 residues. Trimming shortened V by 6 bases and J by 6 bases, and 17 bases separated the two germline ends. The CDR3 DNA sequence: TGCAGCGTGGGTCAGGGTTCCCCACATGGCTACACCTTC. Protein: CSVGQGSPHGYTF.

This chain joins TRBV4-2 and TRBJ2-5, with 10 bases aligning to TRBD2. CDR1 LGHNA and CDR2 YNFKEQ come from the germline V gene. Losses at the gene ends were 4 bases for V and 4 bases for J; bases not matched to a gene: 9. The CDR3 contains 16 residues. CDR3 in DNA: TGTGCCAGCAGCCCTGGGCCTAGCGGGAGCGTAGAGACCCAGTACTTC. Translation gives CASSPGPSGSVETQYF.

The chain recombines TRBV5-6 with TRBJ1-1, with unresolved D. This CDR3 has 15 residues. Germline V lookup: CDR1 SGHDT, CDR2 YYEEEE. Trimming took 2 bases from V and 2 from J, leaving 13 bases between them. Written as DNA, the CDR3 is TGTGCCAGCAGCTTTAAGGCAAGGTCTAACACTGAAGCTTTCTTT. Translation gives CASSFKARSNTEAFF.

This clonotype was detected ten times or more. This chain joins TRBV27 and TRBJ2-7, with TRBD1 identical over 7 bases. The CDR3 has 15 amino acids. Germline CDR1 is MNHEY and CDR2 is SMNVEV (reference sequence). The V and J ends lost 2 bases and 0 bases, in that order; junction bases with no gene match: 4. The CDR3 DNA is TGTGCCAGCAGTTTAGACCCAGGGGGCTCCTACGAGCAGTACTTC. Residues: CASSLDPGGSYEQYF.

The table lists this clonotype with many counts. The rearrangement uses TRBV5-8 and TRBJ1-1; D is possibly TRBD1 (5 bases). V lost 1 base, J lost 5 bases, and 15 bases lay in between. The CDR3 runs to 15 residues. The germline V gene encodes CDR1 SGHTS and CDR2 YDEGEE. CDR3 sequence: CASSLTGARVTEAFF. In nucleotides, the CDR3 is TGTGCCAGCAGCTTGACCGGGGCTAGGGTGACTGAAGCTTTCTTT.